This T cell receptor beta chain was sequenced for a study of cytomegalovirus exposure and HLA in healthy donors. It was with 60 Vbeta and 13 Jbeta primers that the PCR ran. The data were produced by immunoSEQ multiplex PCR, yet TCRdb's version contains in-frame clones alone and is incomplete. Of fewer than 250,000 clones listed, 78% were seen once; the top ten hold 3.8%. Study-wide findings and caveats: In an earlier analysis, productive rearrangement rates for most beta V segments clustered near 87% or 30%. Later analysis associated a missense DCLRE1C variant with TCR beta V- and J-gene trimming. A likely sequencing artifact accounted for one observed cluster of highly shared sequence variants.

Remarks on this clone: As yet, its antigen is unknown.

Regarding donors, all were healthy bone marrow donors. Sequencing input: PBMCs. The sequence came from a male donor in good health and CMV-seronegative.

The CDR3 sequence is CASRVPATNEKLFF. In DNA, the CDR3 is TGTGCCAGCAGAGTACCAGCAACTAATGAAAAACTGTTTTTT. J is TRBJ1-4 and V is TRBV6-6; D is ambiguous. Germline V gives CDR1 MNHNY, CDR2 SVGAGI (reference sequence). The CDR3 is made up of 14 amino acids. V was clipped by 6 bases and J by 0 bases, with 8 bases between them.